This T cell receptor beta chain comes out of a study of blood T cell repertoires in COVID-19. Study in general: Samples of COVID-19 (acute and convalescent) were obtained from the United States, Italy and Spain.

The CDR3 contains 16 residues. Germline assignment: CDR1 ENHRY and CDR2 SYGVKD. Trimming shortened V by 3 bases and J by 8 bases, and 19 bases separated the two germline ends. TCRdb's copy holds only in-frame clones and misses some; the assay was immunoSEQ multiplex PCR. The table includes 150,000 to 200,000 clones, over 80% detected once. Participant age was roughly 18 to 95 years, and participants resided in around 24 US areas. Each participant's cohort was designated according to participant-reported clinical history. Recovered participants had two consecutive negative NP/OP PCR tests, healthcare professional clearance, or symptom resolution.

The source of this sequence is a woman aged 55-69 years who had recovered from COVID-19. The chain recombines TRBV10-3 with TRBJ1-4, with a weak D call TRBD1 (6 bases). The specimen sequenced was PBMCs or T cells enriched from blood (not recorded which). Here the CDR3 DNA reads TGTGCCATCAGTGACCCCGGGACGGTCCAGGGGGAAAAACTGTTTTTT. Translating it yields CAISDPGTVQGEKLFF.